The 10 T cell receptor beta chains below all came from one sample that was sequenced in a study of shared clonotypes between healthy human individuals. The naive CD8 population came from CD45RO-negative cells selected for CCR7, without terminally differentiated effector memory CD45RA+ cells. The method was immunoSEQ multiplex PCR; TCRdb's version includes in-frame clones alone and lacks a portion of them. The sample contains just over 2,000,000 clones, about 94% of which appear only once. Sample: naive CD8+ T cells sorted from blood. Receptor source: a young man in good health.

The chain combines TRBV28 with TRBJ2-1; 10 bases are shared with TRBD2. The V gene end was trimmed by 6 bases and the J gene end by 4 bases; junction bases not matched to a gene: 9. Germline CDR1 is MDHEN and CDR2 is SYDVKM. The CDR3 is 16 amino acids. Here the CDR3 DNA reads TGTGCCAGCAGCCCGCGAAGCGGGGGGGAATACAATGAGCAGTTCTTC. It specifies CASSPRSGGEYNEQFF.

V is TRBV5-6 and J is TRBJ2-7, with D unresolved. V was clipped by 4 bases and J by 3 bases, with 5 bases between them. Germline V CDR1 and CDR2: SGHDT, YYEEEE. The CDR3 runs to 11 residues. The CDR3 region is CASSINYEQYF. CDR3 nucleotides: TGTGCCAGCAGCATTAACTACGAGCAGTACTTC. Full variable domain (remainder filled in from reference TRBV5-6 and TRBJ2-7): DAGVTQSPTHLIKTRGQQVTLRCSPKSGHDTVSWYQQALGQGPQFIFQYYEEEERQRGNFPDRFSGHQFPNYSSELNVNALLLGDSALYLCASSINYEQYFGPGTRLTVT.

The gene calls are TRBV27 and TRBJ2-7, with a weak D call TRBD1 (6 bases). The V gene's germline CDR1 is MNHEY and CDR2 SMNVEV (reference sequence). There are 16 residues in the CDR3. The ends were cut back, 5 bases at V and 0 bases at J, with 17 bases in the middle. Here the CDR3 reads CASSPSGGLNSYEQYF. In DNA form, the CDR3 reads TGTGCCAGCAGTCCTTCTGGGGGCCTAAACTCCTACGAGCAGTACTTC.

The chain has TRBV27 and TRBJ1-2; 7 nucleotides match TRBD1. Germline lookup yields CDR1 MNHEY and CDR2 SMNVEV (reference sequence). CDR3 length: 16 amino acids. The trim removed 2 bases at V and 6 bases at J, leaving 12 bases unmatched. CDR3 in amino acids: CASSLGSGSGGDGYTF. CDR3 DNA sequence: TGTGCCAGCAGTTTAGGGTCAGGATCAGGGGGGGATGGCTACACCTTC.

The rearrangement links TRBV7-9 to TRBJ2-7, with D possibly being TRBD2 (5 bases). Trimming shortened V by 3 bases and J by 4 bases, and 10 bases separated the two germline ends. The CDR3 is 13 residues long. Germline values: CDR1 SEHNR, CDR2 FQNEAQ (reference sequence). Here the CDR3 reads CASSFHPGYEQYF. The CDR3 region has the DNA TGTGCCAGCAGCTTTCACCCGGGGTACGAGCAGTACTTC.

This chain joins TRBV6-5 and TRBJ1-1; D is ambiguous. CDR1 is MNHEY and CDR2 is SVGAGI in the germline V gene. The CDR3 has 12 residues. Trimming took 6 bases from V and 4 from J, leaving 9 bases between them. CDR3 in amino acids: CASSVMGTEAFF. CDR3 DNA: TGTGCCAGCAGCGTCATGGGCACTGAAGCTTTCTTT.

This sequence joins TRBV27 and TRBJ2-1, with 7 bases fitting TRBD1. The CDR3 is 12 residues long. J gave up 6 bases and V 5 bases, and 1 base lay outside the gene matches. Germline lookup yields CDR1 MNHEY and CDR2 SMNVEV (reference sequence). CDR3 nucleotide sequence: TGTGCCAGCAGTCAGGGGGTCAATGAGCAGTTCTTC. Translating gives CASSQGVNEQFF.

The rearrangement uses TRBV7-9 and TRBJ1-3; a possible D gene is TRBD1 (5 bases). V lost 8 bases to trimming and J lost 2 bases, with 16 bases between them. The CDR3 runs to 15 residues. CDR1 is SEHNR and CDR2 is FQNEAQ in the germline V gene (reference sequence). DNA of the CDR3: TGTGCCAGCCCTCCCAGAGGGGACCCTGGAAACACCATATATTTT. Residues: CASPPRGDPGNTIYF.

The chain carries TRBV7-9 and TRBJ2-2, with D possibly TRBD2 on 5 matching bases. Deletions cut 6 bases from V and 2 bases from J, with 19 bases between. Germline CDR1 is SEHNR and CDR2 is FQNEAQ (reference sequence). The CDR3 sequence is 17 residues long. CDR3 region: CASSLVSRTDNTGELFF. CDR3 bases: TGTGCCAGCAGTCTAGTTAGCAGGACTGATAACACCGGGGAGCTGTTTTTT.

The V and J genes are TRBV2 and TRBJ2-1; D remains unclear. Germline V gives CDR1 SNHLY, CDR2 FYNNEI. Trimming removed 8 bases from V and 6 bases from J, with 14 bases in between. This CDR3 region has 13 residues. The CDR3 loop is CASGPPSSNEQFF. CDR3 coding DNA: TGTGCCAGCGGCCCCCCCTCTAGCAATGAGCAGTTCTTC.